This TCR beta chain stems from a study of shared clonotypes between healthy human individuals. Across the whole study: Donors consisted of a couple of women and three men between 18 and 49. Overall study results and limits: Depth of sequencing was expected to influence donor clonotype sharing. Limitation of the genetic and exposure-history diversity represented came from the few donors.

In the original processing: ImmunoSEQ supplied junction-only sequences lacking quality scores, so filtering was different. The assay was immunoSEQ multiplex PCR, and TCRdb's table has in-frame clones only and misses some. For V, J and clone size, that table is used; D and trimming come from the DNA. In the table there are about 480,000 clones, around 74% of which are singletons. Germline CDR1 and CDR2: KGHSH and LQKENI. The V and J ends lost 2 bases and 5 bases, in that order; junction bases with no gene match: 1. The CDR3 extends over 14 amino acids. Details on this clone: The antigen is undetermined.

This chain uses TRBV18 with TRBJ2-4, with 9 bases aligning to TRBD1. The sample comprised PBMCs. This clonotype originated in a middle-aged woman in good health. Some clones in this sample may be carry-over from other donors' samples. The CDR3 loop reads CASSPWTGENIQYF. CDR3 sequence (DNA): TGTGCCAGCTCACCATGGACAGGGGAAAACATTCAGTACTTC.